This T cell receptor beta chain came from a study of OX40 agonist ivuxolimab in advanced cancers. Clones were sequenced by immunoSEQ multiplex PCR, and TCRdb holds only the in-frame ones, with some missing. The data hold 95,000 to 150,000 clones, with 80% to 90% observed a single time. The junction had 7 bases not matched to a gene; V was cut back by 0 bases and J by 4 bases. The CDR3 is made up of 16 amino acids. Germline V gene data show CDR1 as SGHRS and CDR2 as YFSETQ. The sample in question was CD4+ or CD8+ T cells sorted from blood, obtained in a trial of the OX40 agonist ivuxolimab. V gene TRBV5-1 combines with J gene TRBJ2-1; the match to TRBD1 covers 7 bases. The TCR comes from an adult with an advanced solid tumor such as melanoma, head and neck, liver or kidney cancer. CDR3 amino acids: CASSLVPRGSYNEQFF. CDR3 in DNA: TGCGCCAGCAGCTTGGTTCCCAGGGGGAGTTACAATGAGCAGTTCTTC.